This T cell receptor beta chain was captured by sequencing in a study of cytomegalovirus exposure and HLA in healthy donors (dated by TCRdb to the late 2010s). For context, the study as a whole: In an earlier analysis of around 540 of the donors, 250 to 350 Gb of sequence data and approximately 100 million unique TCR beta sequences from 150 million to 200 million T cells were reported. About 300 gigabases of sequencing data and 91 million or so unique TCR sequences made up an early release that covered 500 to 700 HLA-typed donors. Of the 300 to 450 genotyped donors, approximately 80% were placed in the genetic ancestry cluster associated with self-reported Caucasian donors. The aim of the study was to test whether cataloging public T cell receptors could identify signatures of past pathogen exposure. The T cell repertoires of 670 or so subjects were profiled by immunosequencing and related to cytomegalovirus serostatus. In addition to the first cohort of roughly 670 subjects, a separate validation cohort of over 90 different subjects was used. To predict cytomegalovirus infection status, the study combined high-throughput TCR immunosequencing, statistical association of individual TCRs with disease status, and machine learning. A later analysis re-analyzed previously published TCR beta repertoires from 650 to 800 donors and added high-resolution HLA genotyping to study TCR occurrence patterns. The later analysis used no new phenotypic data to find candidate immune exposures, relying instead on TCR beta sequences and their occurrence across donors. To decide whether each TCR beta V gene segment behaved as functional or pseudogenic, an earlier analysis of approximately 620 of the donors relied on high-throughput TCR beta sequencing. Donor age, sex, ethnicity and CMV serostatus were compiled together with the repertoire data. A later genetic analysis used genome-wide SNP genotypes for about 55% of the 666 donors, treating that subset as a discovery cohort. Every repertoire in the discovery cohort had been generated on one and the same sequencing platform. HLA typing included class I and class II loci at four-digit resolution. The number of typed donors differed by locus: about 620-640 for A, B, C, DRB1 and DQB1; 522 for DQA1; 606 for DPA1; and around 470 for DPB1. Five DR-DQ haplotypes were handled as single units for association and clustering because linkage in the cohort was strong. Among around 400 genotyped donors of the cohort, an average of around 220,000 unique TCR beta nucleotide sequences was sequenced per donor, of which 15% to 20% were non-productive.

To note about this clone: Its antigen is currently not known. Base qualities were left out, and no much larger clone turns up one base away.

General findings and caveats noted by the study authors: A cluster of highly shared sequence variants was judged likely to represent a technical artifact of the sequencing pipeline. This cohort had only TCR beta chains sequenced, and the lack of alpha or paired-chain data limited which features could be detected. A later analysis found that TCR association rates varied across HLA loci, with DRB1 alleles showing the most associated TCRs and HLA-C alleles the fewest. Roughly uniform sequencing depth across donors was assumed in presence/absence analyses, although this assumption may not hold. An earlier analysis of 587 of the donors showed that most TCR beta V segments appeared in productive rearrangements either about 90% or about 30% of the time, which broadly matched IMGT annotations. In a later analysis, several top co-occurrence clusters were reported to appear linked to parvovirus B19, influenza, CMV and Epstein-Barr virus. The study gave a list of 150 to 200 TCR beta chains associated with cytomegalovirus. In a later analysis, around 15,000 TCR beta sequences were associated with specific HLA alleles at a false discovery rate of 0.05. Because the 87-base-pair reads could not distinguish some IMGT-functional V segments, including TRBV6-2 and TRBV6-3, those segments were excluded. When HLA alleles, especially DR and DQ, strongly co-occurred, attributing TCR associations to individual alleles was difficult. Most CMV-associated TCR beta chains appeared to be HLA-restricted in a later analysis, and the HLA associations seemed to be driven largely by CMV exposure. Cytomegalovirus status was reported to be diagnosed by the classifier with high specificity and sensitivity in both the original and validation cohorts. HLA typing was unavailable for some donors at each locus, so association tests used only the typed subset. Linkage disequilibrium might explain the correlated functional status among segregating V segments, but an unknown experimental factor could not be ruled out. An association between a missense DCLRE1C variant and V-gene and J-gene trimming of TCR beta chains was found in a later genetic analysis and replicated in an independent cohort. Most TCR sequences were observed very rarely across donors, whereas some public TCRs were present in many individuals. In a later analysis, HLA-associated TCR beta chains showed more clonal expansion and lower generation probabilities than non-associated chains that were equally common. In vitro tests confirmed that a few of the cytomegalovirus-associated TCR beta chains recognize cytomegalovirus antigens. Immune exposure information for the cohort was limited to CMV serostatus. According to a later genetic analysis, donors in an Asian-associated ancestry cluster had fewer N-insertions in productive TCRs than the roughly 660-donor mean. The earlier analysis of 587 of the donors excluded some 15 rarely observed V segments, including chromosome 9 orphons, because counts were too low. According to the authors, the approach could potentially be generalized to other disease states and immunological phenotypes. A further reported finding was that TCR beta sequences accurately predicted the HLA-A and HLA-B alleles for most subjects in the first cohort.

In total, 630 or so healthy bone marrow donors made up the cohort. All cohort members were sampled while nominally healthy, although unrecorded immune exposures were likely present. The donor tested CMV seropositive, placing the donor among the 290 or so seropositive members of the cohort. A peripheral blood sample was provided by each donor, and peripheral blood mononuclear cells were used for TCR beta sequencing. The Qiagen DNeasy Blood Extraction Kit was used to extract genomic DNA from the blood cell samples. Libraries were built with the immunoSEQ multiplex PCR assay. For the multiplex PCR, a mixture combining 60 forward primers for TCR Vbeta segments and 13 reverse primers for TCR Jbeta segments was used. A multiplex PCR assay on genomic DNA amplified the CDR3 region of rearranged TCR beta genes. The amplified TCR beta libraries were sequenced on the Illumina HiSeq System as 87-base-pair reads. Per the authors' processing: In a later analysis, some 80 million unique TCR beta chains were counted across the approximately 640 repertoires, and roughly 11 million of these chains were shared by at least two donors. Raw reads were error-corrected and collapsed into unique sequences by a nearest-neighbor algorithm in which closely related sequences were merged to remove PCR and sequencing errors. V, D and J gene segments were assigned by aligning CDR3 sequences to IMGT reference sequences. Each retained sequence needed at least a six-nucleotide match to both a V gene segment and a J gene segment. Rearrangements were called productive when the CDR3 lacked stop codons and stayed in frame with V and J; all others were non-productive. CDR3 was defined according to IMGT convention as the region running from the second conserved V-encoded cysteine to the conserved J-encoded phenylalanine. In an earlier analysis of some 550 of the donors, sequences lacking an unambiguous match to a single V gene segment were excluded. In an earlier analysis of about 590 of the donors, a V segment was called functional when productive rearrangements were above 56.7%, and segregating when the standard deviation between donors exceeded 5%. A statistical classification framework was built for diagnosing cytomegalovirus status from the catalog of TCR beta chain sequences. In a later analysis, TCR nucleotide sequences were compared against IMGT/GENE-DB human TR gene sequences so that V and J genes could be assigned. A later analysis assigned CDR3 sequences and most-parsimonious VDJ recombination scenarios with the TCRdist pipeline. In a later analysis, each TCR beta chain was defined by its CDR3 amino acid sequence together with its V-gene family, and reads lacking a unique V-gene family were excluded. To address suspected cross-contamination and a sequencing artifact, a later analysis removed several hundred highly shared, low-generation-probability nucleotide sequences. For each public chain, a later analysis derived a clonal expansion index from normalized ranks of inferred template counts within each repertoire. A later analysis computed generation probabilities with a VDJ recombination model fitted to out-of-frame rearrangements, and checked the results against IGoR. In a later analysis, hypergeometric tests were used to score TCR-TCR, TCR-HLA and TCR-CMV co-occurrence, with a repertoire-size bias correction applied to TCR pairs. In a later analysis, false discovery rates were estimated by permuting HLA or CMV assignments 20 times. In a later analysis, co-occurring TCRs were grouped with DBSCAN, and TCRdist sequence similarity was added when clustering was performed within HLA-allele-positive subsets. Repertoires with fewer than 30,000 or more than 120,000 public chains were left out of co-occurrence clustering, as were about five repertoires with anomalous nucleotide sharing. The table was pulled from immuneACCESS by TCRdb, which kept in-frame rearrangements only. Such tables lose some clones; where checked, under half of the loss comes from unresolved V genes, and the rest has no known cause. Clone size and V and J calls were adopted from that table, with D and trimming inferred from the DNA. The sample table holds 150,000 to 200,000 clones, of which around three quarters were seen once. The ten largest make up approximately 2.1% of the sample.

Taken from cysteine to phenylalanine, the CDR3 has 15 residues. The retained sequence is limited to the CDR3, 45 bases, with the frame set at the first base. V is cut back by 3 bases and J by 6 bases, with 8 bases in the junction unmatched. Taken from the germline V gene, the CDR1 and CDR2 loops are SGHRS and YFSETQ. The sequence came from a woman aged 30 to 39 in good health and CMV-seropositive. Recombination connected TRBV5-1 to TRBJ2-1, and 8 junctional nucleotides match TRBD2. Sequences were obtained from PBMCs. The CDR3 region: CASSSRAGVSNEQFF. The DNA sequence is TGCGCCAGCAGCTCCAGAGCGGGAGTAAGCAATGAGCAGTTCTTC.